The 4 T cell receptor beta chains presented below share a single source sample, sequenced in a study of T cell changes during pregnancy in multiple sclerosis. Profiling relied on immunoSEQ multiplex PCR, and the TCRdb table lists in-frame clones only, not all of them. The sample records about 80,000 clones, 92% being singletons. The sequences come from peripheral blood, collected before pregnancy. The receptors stem from a female donor with multiple sclerosis, enrolled in a pregnancy study.

The chain combines TRBV11-3 with TRBJ2-1; TRBD2 matches at 7 bases. The CDR3 covers 13 residues. The V gene's germline CDR1 is SGHNT and CDR2 YENEEA. Unmatched junction bases numbered 11, after V lost 3 bases and J lost 15 bases. The CDR3 region has the DNA TGTGCCAGCAGCTTCTCTTCTAGCGGTGAGAGGTTCTTC. It translates to CASSFSSSGERFF. The full variable domain, rest sourced from reference TRBV11-3 and TRBJ2-1, is EAGVVQSPRYKIIEKKQPVAFWCNPISGHNTLYWYLQNLGQGPELLIRYENEEAVDDSQLPKDRFSAERLKGVDSTLKIQPAELGDSAVYLCASSFSSSGERFFGPGTRLTVL.

This chain connects TRBV15 to TRBJ1-5; no clear D gene. Germline CDR1 is LNHNV and CDR2 is YYDKDF (reference sequence). V was cut by 0 bases and J by 7 bases, with 7 bases left in between. CDR3 length: 13 amino acids. CDR3 bases: TGTGCCACCAGCAGAGATCGAGGGCAGCCCCAGCATTTT. Its translation is CATSRDRGQPQHF.

This sequence joins TRBV13 and TRBJ2-7, with a weak D call TRBD2 (6 bases). The germline gives CDR1 PRHDT, CDR2 FYEKMQ (reference sequence). This CDR3 region has 14 residues. With 3 bases removed from V and 4 bases from J, the gap between germline ends came to 13 bases. The CDR3 nucleotides read TGTGCCAGCAGCTTCGGGGGAAGACCTTACGAGCAGTACTTC. Its protein is CASSFGGRPYEQYF.

This chain uses TRBV7-9 with TRBJ2-1; 12 bases align to TRBD2. V shed 4 bases, J shed 5 bases, and the junction held 6 bases outside the gene matches. Germline V gene sequence: CDR1 SEHNR, CDR2 FQNEAQ (reference sequence). CDR3 length: 16 residues. The CDR3 loop reads CASSSTSGRHNNEQFF. For the CDR3, the DNA is TGTGCCAGCAGCTCGACTAGCGGGAGACACAACAATGAGCAGTTCTTC.